This TCR beta chain emerged from a study of CD8+ T cells in alopecia areata. Study summary: Treated patients swallowed 5 to 10 mg of oral tofacitinib twice daily.

Sequencing relied on a cDNA template that was reverse transcribed from extracted RNA. The protocol was immunoSEQ multiplex PCR, while the TCRdb copy is restricted to in-frame clones and leaves out a portion. The data hold more than 150,000 clones, with 50% to 60% observed a single time. The treatment here: oral pan-JAK inhibitor, 5-10 mg twice daily. Researchers took lesional scalp punch biopsies and peripheral blood from people who were alopecia areata patients. This TCR derives from a human donor with alopecia areata. The specimen comprised CD4+ T cells sorted from blood, sampled at week 4, from a patient treated with tofacitinib.

Here the CDR3 reads CAWSPMIYSPLHF. The CDR3 DNA sequence: TGTGCCTGGAGCCCCATGATTTATTCACCCCTCCACTTT. The chain combines TRBV30 with TRBJ1-6; D remains ambiguous. The CDR3 contains 13 residues. V shed 3 bases and J shed 8 bases, with 11 bases lying between them. The V gene's germline CDR1 is GTSNPN and CDR2 SVGIG (reference sequence).